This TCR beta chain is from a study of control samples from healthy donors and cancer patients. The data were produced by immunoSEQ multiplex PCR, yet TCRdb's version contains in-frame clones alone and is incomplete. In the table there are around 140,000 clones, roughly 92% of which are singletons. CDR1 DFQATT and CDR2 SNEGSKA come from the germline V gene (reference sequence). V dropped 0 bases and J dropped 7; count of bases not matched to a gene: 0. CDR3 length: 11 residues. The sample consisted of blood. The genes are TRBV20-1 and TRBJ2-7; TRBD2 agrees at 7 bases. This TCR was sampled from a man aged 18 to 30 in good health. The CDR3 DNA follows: TGCAGTGCTAGAGAACTAGCGGAGCAGTACTTC. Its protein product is CSARELAEQYF.